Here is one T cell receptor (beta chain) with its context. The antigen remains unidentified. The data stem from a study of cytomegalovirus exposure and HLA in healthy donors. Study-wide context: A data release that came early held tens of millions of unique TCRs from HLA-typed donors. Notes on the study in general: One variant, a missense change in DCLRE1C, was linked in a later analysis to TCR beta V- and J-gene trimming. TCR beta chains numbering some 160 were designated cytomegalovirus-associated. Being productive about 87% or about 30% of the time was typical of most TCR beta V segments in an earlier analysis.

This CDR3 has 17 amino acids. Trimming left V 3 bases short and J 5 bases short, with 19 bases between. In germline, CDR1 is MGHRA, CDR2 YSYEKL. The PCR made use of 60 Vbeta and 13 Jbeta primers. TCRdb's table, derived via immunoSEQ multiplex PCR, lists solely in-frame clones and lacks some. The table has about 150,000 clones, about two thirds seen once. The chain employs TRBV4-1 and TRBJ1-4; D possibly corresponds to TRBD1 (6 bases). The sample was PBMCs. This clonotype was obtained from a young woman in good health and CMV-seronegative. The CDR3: CASSHLIQGSSNEKLFF. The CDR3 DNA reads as TGCGCCAGCAGCCACCTGATACAGGGCTCATCCAATGAAAAACTGTTTTTT.